Here is one T cell receptor beta chain with its context. The data were produced by immunoSEQ multiplex PCR, yet TCRdb's version contains in-frame clones alone and is incomplete. The data hold under 85,000 clones, with 90% observed a single time. These data belong to a study of T cell changes during pregnancy in multiple sclerosis. The CDR3 sequence is 15 residues long. Germline values: CDR1 SGHRS, CDR2 YFSETQ. Between the trimmed V and J ends, which lost 5 bases and 1 base, there was a span of 14 bases. The origin of this receptor is a female donor with multiple sclerosis, enrolled in a pregnancy study. The source material was peripheral blood, sampled in the third trimester of pregnancy. The chain employs TRBV5-1 and TRBJ2-3, with D tentatively TRBD1 (7 bases). The CDR3 bases are TGCGCCAGCAGGGTGGAGGGGACAGGCACAGATACGCAGTATTTT. This translates into CASRVEGTGTDTQYF.